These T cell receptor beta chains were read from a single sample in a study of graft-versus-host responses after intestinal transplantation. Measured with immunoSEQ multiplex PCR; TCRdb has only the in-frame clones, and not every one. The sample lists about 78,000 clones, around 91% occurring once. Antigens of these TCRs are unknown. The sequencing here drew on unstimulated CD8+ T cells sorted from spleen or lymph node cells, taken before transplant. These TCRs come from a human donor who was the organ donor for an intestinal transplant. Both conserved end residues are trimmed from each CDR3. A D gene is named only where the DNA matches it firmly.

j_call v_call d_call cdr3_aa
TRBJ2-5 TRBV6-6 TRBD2 ASSSGAGQETQY
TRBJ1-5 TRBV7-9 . ASSPFLTASNQPQH
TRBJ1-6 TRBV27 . ASSFVRDSYNSPLH
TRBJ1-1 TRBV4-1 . ASSFGGNTEAF
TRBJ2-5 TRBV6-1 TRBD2 ASSETSERTQY
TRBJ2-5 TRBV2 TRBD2 ASSGVAGVQETQY
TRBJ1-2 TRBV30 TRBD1 AWNTEGARGYGYT
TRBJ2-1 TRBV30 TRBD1 AWSAAGQGASEQF
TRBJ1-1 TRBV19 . ASSIGDMNTEAF
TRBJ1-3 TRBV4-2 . ASSQDVSGNTIY
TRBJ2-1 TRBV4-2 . ASSLYSGSYNEQF
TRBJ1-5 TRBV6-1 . ASSEAPYYSNQPQH
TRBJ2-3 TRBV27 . ASSYLATDTQY
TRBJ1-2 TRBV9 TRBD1 ASSVIMEDRVLLGYGYT
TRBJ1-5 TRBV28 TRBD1 ASSRTGVGNQPQH
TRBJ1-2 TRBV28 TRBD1 ASRGPPGDRAYGYT
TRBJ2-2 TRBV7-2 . ASSLVVGQTGELF
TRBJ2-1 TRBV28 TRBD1 ASSRLQGKF
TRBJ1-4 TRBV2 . ASSETAGVDGKLF
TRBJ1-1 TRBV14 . ASSQDLGVFSTEAF
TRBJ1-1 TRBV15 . ATSRPPGYRVEAF
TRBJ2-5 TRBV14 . ASSQEEGGETQY
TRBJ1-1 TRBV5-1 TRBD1 ASSLTGQLTRGPRFEAF
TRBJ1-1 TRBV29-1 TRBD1 SVPGGTEAF
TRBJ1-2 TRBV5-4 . ASSASGGGIYYGYT
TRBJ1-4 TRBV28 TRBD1 ASSRTRTGYSWVDEKLF
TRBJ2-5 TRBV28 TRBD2 ASSRLAGGFRETQY